A selection of T cell receptor beta chains follows, all from one sample in a study of regulatory T cells in long-lasting Graves disease. TCRdb itself ran the multiplex PCR reads through MiXCR, one entry per CDR3 protein. The sample records hundreds of thousands of distinct CDR3 sequences, less than 20% being singletons. These data also formed part of another study, on T cells in Graves' hyperthyroidism and ophthalmopathy.

The specimen comprised peripheral blood mononuclear cells (PBMCs), sampled at new diagnosis, from a patient treated with antithyroid drugs. These receptors all stem from a woman aged 25 to 45 with Graves disease. Both conserved end residues are part of each CDR3. A D gene is named only where the DNA matches it firmly. Clone size appears in some rows only: once, few, many, or a class for an expanded clone.

>few|TRBJ2-1|.|TRBV7-9
CASSAHSDNEQFF
TGTGCCAGCAGCGCCCACAGCGACAATGAGCAGTTCTTC
>.|TRBJ2-7|.|TRBV5-1
CASSLAQTGGNEQYF
TGCGCCAGCAGTCTCGCACAAACTGGAGGGAACGAGCAGTACTTC
>few|TRBJ2-6|.|TRBV27
CASSLTLTGANVLTF
TGTGCCAGCAGTTTGACACTTACTGGGGCCAACGTCCTGACTTTC
>many|TRBJ2-7|.|TRBV7-8
CASSLPDASYEQYF
TGTGCCAGCAGCTTACCCGACGCCTCCTACGAGCAGTACTTC
>few|TRBJ1-2|TRBD1|TRBV28
CASSSTGGALGYTF
TGTGCCAGCAGTTCGACAGGGGGCGCGTTGGGCTACACCTTC
>few|TRBJ2-7|TRBD2|TRBV2
CASSEAGTIYEQYF
TGTGCCAGCAGTGAAGCGGGGACTATCTACGAGCAGTACTTC
>.|TRBJ2-1|.|TRBV24-1
CATSDWTDYNEQFF
TGTGCCACCAGTGACTGGACTGACTACAATGAGCAGTTCTTC
>few|TRBJ2-7|.|TRBV30
CAWSSGGVYEQYF
TGTGCCTGGAGCTCGGGCGGGGTCTACGAGCAGTACTTC
>many|TRBJ1-1|.|TRBV6-1
CASSPRQVEAFF
TGTGCCAGCAGCCCCCGACAAGTTGAAGCTTTCTTT
>few|TRBJ2-5|.|TRBV30
CACLDPRRETQYF
TGTGCCTGCCTGGACCCTCGTCGGGAGACCCAGTACTTC
>many|TRBJ2-1|TRBD1|TRBV7-9
CASLNRGTYEQFF
TGTGCCAGCCTGAACAGGGGGACCTATGAGCAGTTCTTC
>.|TRBJ2-5|.|TRBV19
CASSNLLGETQYF
TGTGCCAGTAGTAACTTGCTGGGAGAGACCCAGTACTTC
>few|TRBJ1-2|.|TRBV7-9
CAGSLEGGSDGYTF
TGTGCCGGCAGTTTAGAGGGGGGTTCAGATGGCTACACCTTC
>.|TRBJ1-5|TRBD1|TRBV6-2/TRBV6-3
CASTHGQGHQPQHF
TGTGCCAGCACCCACGGACAGGGACATCAGCCCCAGCATTTT
>many|TRBJ1-4|.|TRBV10-3
CAISTDLGKLFF
TGTGCCATCAGCACGGACTTAGGAAAACTGTTTTTT
>few|TRBJ2-6|.|TRBV2
CASRVFSGANVLTF
TGTGCTAGCCGGGTTTTTTCTGGGGCCAACGTCCTGACTTTC
>few|TRBJ2-1|TRBD1|TRBV24-1
CATSSGQAGEQFF
TGTGCCACCAGTTCCGGACAGGCCGGAGAGCAGTTCTTC
>many|TRBJ2-7|.|TRBV7-8
CASSYLGLGPYEQYF
TGTGCCAGCAGCTATCTGGGACTCGGCCCCTACGAGCAGTACTTC
>many|TRBJ2-5|.|TRBV12-3/TRBV12-4
CASSLVRGETQYF
TGTGCCAGCAGTTTGGTCAGGGGAGAGACCCAGTACTTC
>.|TRBJ2-1|.|TRBV20-1
CSARAGTANNEQFF
TGCAGTGCTAGAGCCGGGACGGCGAACAATGAGCAGTTCTTC
>many|TRBJ2-5|TRBD1|TRBV28
CPKRKQGEWGETQYF
TGTCCCAAGCGGAAACAGGGGGAGTGGGGAGAGACCCAGTACTTC
>many|TRBJ2-7|TRBD1|TRBV28
CASREDRGGYEQYF
TGTGCCAGCAGAGAGGACAGGGGAGGGTACGAGCAGTACTTC
>many|TRBJ1-2|TRBD1|TRBV20-1
CSAGAQGAYGYTF
TGCAGTGCTGGAGCACAGGGGGCCTATGGCTACACCTTC
>.|TRBJ2-1|.|TRBV7-8
CASSVAQGLVYNEQFF
TGTGCCAGCAGCGTCGCCCAGGGGCTAGTCTACAATGAGCAGTTCTTC
>many|TRBJ2-7|.|TRBV28
CASFARDYEQYF
TGTGCCAGTTTTGCGAGGGACTACGAGCAGTACTTC
>many|TRBJ2-7|TRBD2|TRBV20-1
CSAPTSGRYEQYF
TGCAGTGCCCCGACTAGCGGGAGGTACGAGCAGTACTTC
>.|TRBJ1-4|TRBD1|TRBV7-9
CASSPTGTDNEKLFF
TGTGCCAGCAGCCCGACCGGGACAGATAATGAAAAACTGTTTTTT
>many|TRBJ2-1|TRBD2|TRBV24-1
CATSDGTSGSMNEQFF
TGTGCCACCAGTGATGGGACTAGCGGGAGTATGAATGAGCAGTTCTTC
>many|TRBJ2-1|.|TRBV7-2
CASSPRKKMYNEQFF
TGTGCCAGCAGCCCCCGTAAGAAAATGTACAATGAGCAGTTCTTC
>few|TRBJ1-1|.|TRBV7-2
CASMGGFTEAFF
TGTGCCAGCATGGGGGGCTTCACTGAAGCTTTCTTT
>once|TRBJ1-5|TRBD1|TRBV6-2/TRBV6-3
CASNRLATGEQPQHF
TGTGCCAGCAATCGACTCGCCACAGGGGAGCAGCCCCAGCATTTT
>few|TRBJ2-7|.|TRBV7-2
CASSQPGLLTYEQYF
TGTGCCAGCAGCCAGCCGGGACTTCTAACCTACGAGCAGTACTTC
>.|TRBJ2-1|TRBD1|TRBV18
CASSPEDRRYNEQFF
TGTGCCAGCTCACCAGAGGACAGGCGCTACAATGAGCAGTTCTTC
>.|TRBJ2-3|TRBD1|TRBV19
CASPDRGYEDTQYF
TGTGCCAGCCCGGACAGGGGGTACGAAGATACGCAGTATTTT
>many|TRBJ2-2|.|TRBV28
CASSLGGHPNTGELFF
TGTGCCAGCAGTTTGGGGGGACACCCGAACACCGGGGAGCTGTTTTTT
>many|TRBJ1-1|.|TRBV25-1
CASSPTPTSTEAFF
TGTGCCAGCAGTCCGACACCTACCTCCACTGAAGCTTTCTTT
>many|TRBJ1-5|.|TRBV7-2
CASSLLSDQPQHF
TGTGCCAGCAGCTTATTATCAGATCAGCCCCAGCATTTT
>.|TRBJ1-2|.|TRBV7-9
CASSASGGSYGYTF
TGTGCCAGCAGCGCCAGCGGGGGCAGCTATGGCTACACCTTC
>many|TRBJ1-2|.|TRBV28
CASSFIGARGYTF
TGTGCCAGCAGTTTCATAGGGGCGAGGGGCTACACCTTC
>many|TRBJ2-1|TRBD2|TRBV20-1
CSANSGSIEQFF
TGCAGTGCTAATAGCGGGAGTATTGAGCAGTTCTTC
>many|TRBJ2-7|.|TRBV2
CASSPSGSLSYEQYF
TGTGCCAGCAGCCCTTCCGGGTCCCTCTCCTACGAGCAGTACTTC
>few|TRBJ2-7|.|TRBV7-9
CASSPLSGTFFYEQYF
TGTGCCAGCAGCCCGTTATCCGGGACGTTTTTCTACGAGCAGTACTTC
>.|TRBJ1-1|.|TRBV7-9
CASSLAWGHLNTEAFF
TGTGCCAGCAGCTTAGCCTGGGGACACCTGAACACTGAAGCTTTCTTT
>many|TRBJ2-7|TRBD1|TRBV30
CAWTFGDRTYEQYF
TGTGCCTGGACCTTTGGGGACAGAACCTACGAGCAGTACTTC
>few|TRBJ1-6|.|TRBV11-2
CASSSPGLGTPLHF
TGTGCCAGCAGCTCCCCAGGGTTGGGGACACCCCTCCACTTT
>many|TRBJ2-5|.|TRBV30
CAWTLGQETQYF
TGTGCCTGGACCCTTGGCCAAGAGACCCAGTACTTC
>many|TRBJ1-5|TRBD1|TRBV28
CASSLVDRGNQPQHF
TGTGCCAGCAGTTTAGTGGACAGGGGCAATCAGCCCCAGCATTTT
>.|TRBJ2-7|TRBD1|TRBV6-2/TRBV6-3
CASSYSAGGVEQYF
TGTGCCAGCAGTTACTCGGCAGGGGGAGTCGAGCAGTACTTC
>.|TRBJ2-1|TRBD2|TRBV19
CASIDRAGPYNEQFF
TGTGCCAGTATTGACCGAGCGGGGCCTTACAATGAGCAGTTCTTC
>many|TRBJ1-5|.|TRBV6-1
CASRGPFSNQPQHF
TGTGCCAGCAGAGGACCCTTTAGCAATCAGCCCCAGCATTTT